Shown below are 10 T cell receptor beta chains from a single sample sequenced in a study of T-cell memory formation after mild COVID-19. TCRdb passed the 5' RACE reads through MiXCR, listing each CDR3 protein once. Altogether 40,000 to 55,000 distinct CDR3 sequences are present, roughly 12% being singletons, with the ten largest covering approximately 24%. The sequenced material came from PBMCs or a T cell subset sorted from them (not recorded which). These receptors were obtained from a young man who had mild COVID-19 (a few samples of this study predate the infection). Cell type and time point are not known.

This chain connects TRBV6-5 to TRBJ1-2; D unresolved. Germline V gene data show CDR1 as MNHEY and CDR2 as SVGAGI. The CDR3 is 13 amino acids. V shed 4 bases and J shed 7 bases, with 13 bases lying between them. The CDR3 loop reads CASSSRSIPGYTF. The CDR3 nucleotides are TGTGCCAGCAGTTCCCGGTCCATTCCTGGCTACACCTTC.

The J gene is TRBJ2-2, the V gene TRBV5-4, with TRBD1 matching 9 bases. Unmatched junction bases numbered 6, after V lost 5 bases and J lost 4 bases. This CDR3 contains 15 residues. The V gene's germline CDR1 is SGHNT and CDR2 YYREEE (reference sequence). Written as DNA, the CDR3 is TGTGCCAGCAGTTCGGACAGGGGTGGCACCGGGGAGCTGTTTTTT. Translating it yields CASSSDRGGTGELFF. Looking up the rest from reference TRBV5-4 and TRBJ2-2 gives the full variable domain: ETGVTQSPTHLIKTRGQQVTLRCSSQSGHNTVSWYQQALGQGPQFIFQYYREEENGRGNFPPRFSGLQFPNYSSELNVNALELDDSALYLCASSSDRGGTGELFFGEGSRLTVL.

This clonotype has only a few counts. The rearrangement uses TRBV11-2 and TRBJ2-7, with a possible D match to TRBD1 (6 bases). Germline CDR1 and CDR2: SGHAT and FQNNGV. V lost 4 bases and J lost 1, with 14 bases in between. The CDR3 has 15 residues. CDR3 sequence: CASSSDSGTSYEQYF. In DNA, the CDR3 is TGTGCCAGCAGCTCAGACTCCGGGACATCCTACGAGCAGTACTTC.

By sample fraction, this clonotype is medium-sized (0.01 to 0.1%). This CDR3 is CASSLEQGVRYEQYF. The DNA for the CDR3 is TGTGCCAGCAGCTTAGAGCAGGGGGTGAGGTACGAGCAGTACTTC. The chain has TRBV7-6 and TRBJ2-7, with TRBD1 matching over 7 bases. Per germline, CDR1 SGHVS and CDR2 FNYEAQ. After removal of 1 base from V and 4 bases from J, the junction contained 7 bases not matched to a gene. The CDR3 is made up of 15 amino acids.

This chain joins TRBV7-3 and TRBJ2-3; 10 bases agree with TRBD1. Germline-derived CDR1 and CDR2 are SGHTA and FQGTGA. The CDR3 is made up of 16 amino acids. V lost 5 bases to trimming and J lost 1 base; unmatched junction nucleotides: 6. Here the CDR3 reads CASSRQGARGTDTQYF. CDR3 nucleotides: TGTGCCAGCAGCCGACAGGGGGCGCGAGGCACAGATACGCAGTATTTT.

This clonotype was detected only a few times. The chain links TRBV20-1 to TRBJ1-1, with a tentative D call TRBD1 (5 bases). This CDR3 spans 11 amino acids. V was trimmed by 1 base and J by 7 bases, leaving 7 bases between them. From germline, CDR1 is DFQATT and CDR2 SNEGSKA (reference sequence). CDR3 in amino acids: CSARVQGEAFF. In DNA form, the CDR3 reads TGCAGTGCTAGAGTCCAGGGTGAAGCTTTCTTT.

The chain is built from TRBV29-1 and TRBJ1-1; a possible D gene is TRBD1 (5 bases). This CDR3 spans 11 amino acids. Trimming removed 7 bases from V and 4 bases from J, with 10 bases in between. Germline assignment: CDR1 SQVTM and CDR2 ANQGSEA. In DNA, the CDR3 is TGCAGCGCCTGTGGGGGCACTGAAGCTTTCTTT. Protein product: CSACGGTEAFF.

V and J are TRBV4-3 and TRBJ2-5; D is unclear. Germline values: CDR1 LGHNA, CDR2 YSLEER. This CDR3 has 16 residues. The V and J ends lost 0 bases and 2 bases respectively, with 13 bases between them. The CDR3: CASSQDGPQPQETQYF. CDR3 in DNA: TGCGCCAGCAGCCAAGATGGCCCTCAGCCGCAAGAGACCCAGTACTTC.

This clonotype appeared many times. The CDR3 DNA sequence: TGCGCCAGCAGCCAAGATCGCGGGGGGGCAGATACGCAGTATTTT. Translating it yields CASSQDRGGADTQYF. The rearrangement joins TRBV4-3 to TRBJ2-3; 9 bases are a match to TRBD2. Germline lookup yields CDR1 LGHNA and CDR2 YSLEER. This CDR3 is built from 15 residues. Germline trimming cut 0 bases from V and 4 bases from J; bases unmatched to any gene: 2.

CDR3 DNA sequence: TGTGCCAGCAGCCAAGTCCCGATGAACACTGAAGCTTTCTTT. Translating it yields CASSQVPMNTEAFF. The J gene is TRBJ1-1, the V gene TRBV4-2; D is ambiguous. The CDR3 extends over 14 amino acids. Trimming shortened V by 1 base and J by 0 bases, and 6 bases separated the two germline ends. In germline, CDR1 is LGHNA, CDR2 YNFKEQ.